This TCR beta chain came from a study of CD8 T cells in ankylosing spondylitis listed by TCRdb under 2017. For context, the study as a whole: T cell receptor beta repertoires were profiled in healthy donors and ankylosing spondylitis patients so that disease-linked TCR variants could be found. Peripheral blood samples were taken, and synovial fluid was additionally collected from ankylosing spondylitis patients. The whole study cohort included 108 healthy donors and roughly 24 ankylosing spondylitis patients. Overall study results and their limits: A TCR beta motif made up of eight or nine highly homologous amino acid variants appeared to be characteristic of blood from ankylosing spondylitis patients. Significant enrichment of the disease-linked clones was reported in matched synovial fluid samples from ankylosing spondylitis patients. Some TCR beta motif variants had previously been reported in synovial fluid and blood of reactive arthritis patients, which suggested common disease-initiation mechanisms. A CD8+ phenotype was shown by the disease-linked clones, which were found at relatively low frequencies in peripheral blood.

Turning to this clonotype: This receptor's antigen is unknown. Base qualities are missing; no much larger clone stands one base away.

V loses 5 bases, J loses 3 bases, and the germline ends lie 14 bases apart. Per the germline V gene (reference sequence), DFQATT is the CDR1 and SNEGSKA is the CDR2. The CDR3, cysteine through phenylalanine, is 13 amino acids long. The only DNA kept is the CDR3, 39 bases in frame from the first base. The instrument given in TCRdb is Illumina HiSeq 2500. Quantitative 5'-RACE with molecular barcodes was the method used to prepare the TCR beta libraries. In the source study's methods: To identify disease-linked TCR variants, a new computational method was used, one built on a probabilistic model of VDJ rearrangement. Using fastp trimming at Q25 and MiXCR clonotype assembly, TCRdb reanalyzed the public sequencing data and kept in-frame beta chains. Under each unique CDR3 protein, matching rows form one entry showing the most common genes and DNA. TCRdb, not the authors, supplied the V and J calls. The table for this sample lists 700,000 or so distinct CDR3 sequences; roughly 19% of them were counted only once. Under 20% of the sample belongs to the ten largest clones.

This clonotype originated in a male donor with ankylosing spondylitis. The rearranged chain carries TRBV20-1 and TRBJ2-7; a tentative D call is TRBD1 (7 bases match). The sequenced material came from blood, either unsorted or a sorted T cell fraction (not recorded which). The DNA is TGCAGTGCTGGCGGGACAGCGCTCTACGAGCAGTACTTC. This translates into CSAGGTALYEQYF.